This TCR beta chain was sequenced during a study of blood T cell repertoires in COVID-19. Study information: Acute and convalescent COVID-19 specimens originated in the United States, Italy and Spain. The cDNA or gDNA used as material had been derived from T cells, B-cell-depleted T cells, or PBMCs.

This clone turned up a few times. In the authors' methods: Nucleated cell counts were estimated from reference gene primer amplification. Measured with immunoSEQ multiplex PCR; TCRdb has only the in-frame clones, and not every one. V, J and clone size derive from that table, while D and trimming were established from the DNA sequence. The sample lists some 83,000 clones; around 88% were seen once. The CDR3 totals 18 residues. The ends lost 2 bases at V and 1 base at J; junction bases unmatched: 11. Germline CDR1 reads MNHEY; CDR2 reads SVGEGT. Sequenced material: peripheral blood. This chain joins TRBV6-2 or TRBV6-3 and TRBJ2-5; 9 bases agree with TRBD2. The sequence derives from a woman at least 80 years old with active or convalescent COVID-19. The CDR3 loop reads CASSYRAGEREVQETQYF. CDR3 DNA sequence: TGTGCCAGCAGTTACCGCGCTGGGGAGCGGGAGGTCCAAGAGACCCAGTACTTC.